The present entry profiles one T cell receptor (beta chain) with its context. This record comes from a study of control samples from healthy donors and cancer patients. CDR1 is MGHRA and CDR2 is YSYEKL in the germline V gene. Trimming stripped 1 base from V and 8 bases from J, with 18 bases between. This CDR3 spans 17 amino acids. Profiling relied on immunoSEQ multiplex PCR, and the TCRdb table lists in-frame clones only, not all of them. Found here are more than 95,000 clones, roughly 92% of them singletons; the top ten hold roughly 2.6%. The clonotype was recovered from a man aged 30-40 years in good health. The chain uses TRBV4-1 and TRBJ1-6; D gene ambiguous. The sequencing sample was made of blood. CDR3 in amino acids: CASSQGRHRTGHSPLHF. DNA of the CDR3: TGCGCCAGCAGCCAAGGTCGCCATCGAACCGGCCATTCACCCCTCCACTTT.